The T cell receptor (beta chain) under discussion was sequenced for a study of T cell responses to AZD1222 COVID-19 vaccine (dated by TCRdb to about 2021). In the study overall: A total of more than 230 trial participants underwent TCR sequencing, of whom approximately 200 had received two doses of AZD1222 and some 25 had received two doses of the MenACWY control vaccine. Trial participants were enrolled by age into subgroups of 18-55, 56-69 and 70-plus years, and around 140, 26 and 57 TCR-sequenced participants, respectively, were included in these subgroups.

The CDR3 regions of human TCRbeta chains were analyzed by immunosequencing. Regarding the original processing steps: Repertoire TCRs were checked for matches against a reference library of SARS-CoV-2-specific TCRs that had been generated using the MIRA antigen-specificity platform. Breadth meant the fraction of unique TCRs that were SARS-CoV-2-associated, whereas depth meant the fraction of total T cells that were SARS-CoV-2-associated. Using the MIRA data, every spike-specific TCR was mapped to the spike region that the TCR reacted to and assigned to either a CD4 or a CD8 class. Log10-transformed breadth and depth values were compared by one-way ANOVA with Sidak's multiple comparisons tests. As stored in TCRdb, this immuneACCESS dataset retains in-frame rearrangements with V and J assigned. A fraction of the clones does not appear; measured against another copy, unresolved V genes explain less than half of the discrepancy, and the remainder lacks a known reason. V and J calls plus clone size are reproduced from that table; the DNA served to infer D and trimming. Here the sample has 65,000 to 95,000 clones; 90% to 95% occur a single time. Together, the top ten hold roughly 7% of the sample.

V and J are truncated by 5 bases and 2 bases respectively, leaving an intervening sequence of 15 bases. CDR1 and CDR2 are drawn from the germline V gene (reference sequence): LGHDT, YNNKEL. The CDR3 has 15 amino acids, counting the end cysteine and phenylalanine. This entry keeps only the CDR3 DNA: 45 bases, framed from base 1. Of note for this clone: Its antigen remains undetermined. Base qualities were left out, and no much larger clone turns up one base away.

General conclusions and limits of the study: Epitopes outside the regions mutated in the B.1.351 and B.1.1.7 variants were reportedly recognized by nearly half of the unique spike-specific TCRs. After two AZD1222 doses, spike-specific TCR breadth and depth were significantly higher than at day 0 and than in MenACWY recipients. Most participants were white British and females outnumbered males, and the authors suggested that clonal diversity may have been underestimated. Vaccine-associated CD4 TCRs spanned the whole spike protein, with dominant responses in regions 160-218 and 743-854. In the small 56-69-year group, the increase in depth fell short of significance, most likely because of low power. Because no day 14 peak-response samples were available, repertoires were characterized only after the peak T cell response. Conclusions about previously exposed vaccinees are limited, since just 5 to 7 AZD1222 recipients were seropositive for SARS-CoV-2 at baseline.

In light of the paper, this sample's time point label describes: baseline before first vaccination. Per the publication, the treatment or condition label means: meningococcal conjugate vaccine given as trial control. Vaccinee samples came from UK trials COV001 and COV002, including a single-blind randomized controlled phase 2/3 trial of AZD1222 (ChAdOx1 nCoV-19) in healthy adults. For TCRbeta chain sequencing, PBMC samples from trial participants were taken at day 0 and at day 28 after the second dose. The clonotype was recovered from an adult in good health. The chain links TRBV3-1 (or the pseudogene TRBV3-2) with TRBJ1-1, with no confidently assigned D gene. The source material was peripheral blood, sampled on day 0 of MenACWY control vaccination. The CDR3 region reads CASSNYDTDNTEAFF. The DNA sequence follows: TGTGCCAGCAGCAACTACGATACAGATAACACTGAAGCTTTCTTT.